The TCR beta chain described here comes from a study of T cell responses to AZD1222 COVID-19 vaccine. There are 20 residues in the CDR3. Trimming removed 7 bases from V and 0 bases from J; junction bases left unmatched: 19. The germline CDR1 and CDR2 sequences are SGHVS and FQNEAQ. This clone has only one observation. The antigen is unknown. Regarding the study as a whole: Seropositive AZD1222 recipients at baseline numbered only five or six.

This table comes from immunoSEQ multiplex PCR, and its TCRdb copy is limited to in-frame clones, with some not included. The table lists about 120,000 clones, roughly nine tenths of them singletons. V and J are TRBV7-8 and TRBJ1-2; 11 nucleotides agree with TRBD1. This clonotype originated in an adult in good health. Sequences were derived from peripheral blood, sampled on day 0 of AZD1222 vaccination. This chain's CDR3 is CASMGWLGQGATKTNYGYTF. Here the CDR3 DNA reads TGTGCCAGCATGGGGTGGTTAGGACAGGGGGCTACTAAAACTAACTATGGCTACACCTTC. The complete variable domain, with remaining parts taken from reference TRBV7-8 and TRBJ1-2, reads GAGVSQSPRYKVAKRGQDVALRCDPISGHVSLFWYQQALGQGPEFLTYFQNEAQLDKSGLPSDRFFAERPEGSVSTLKIQRTQQEDSAVYLCASMGWLGQGATKTNYGYTFGSGTRLTVV.